This T cell receptor (beta chain) appears in the sequencing data of a study of T cell repertoires in cytomegalovirus infection. Study at large: Based on public TCR beta signatures, there were indications of CMV infection and of a matching HLA type.

TCRdb processed the reads anew with MiXCR; each CDR3 protein has one entry. The sample includes under 800,000 distinct CDR3 sequences, roughly 26% of them seen just once. At least ten counts were recorded for this clonotype. The target antigen is unknown. CDR1 is SEHNR, CDR2 FQNEAQ, per germline (reference sequence). V was cut by 5 bases and J by 8 bases, with 16 bases left in between. CDR3 length: 14 residues. Study findings and constraints: Clonotype analysis showed dominance of the ex vivo response by HLA-C-restricted CMV-specific TCR beta clonotypes. Frequencies of public TCR beta families were cumulated, and this identified carriers of CMV plus the relevant HLA.

The sample comprised CD8+ T cells from PBMCs. This sequence originates from a human donor in good health (CMV status not recorded). Some clones in this sample may be carry-over from other donors' samples. The chain joins TRBV7-9 to TRBJ2-1, with D perhaps matching TRBD1 (7 bases). The CDR3 DNA reads TGTGCCAGCAGCCAACGACAGGGAGGCCATGAGCAGTTCTTC. Amino acid sequence: CASSQRQGGHEQFF.